Sequencing of this T cell receptor (beta chain) was carried out in a study of cytomegalovirus exposure and HLA in healthy donors. Both 60 Vbeta primers and 13 Jbeta primers went into the PCR. The data were produced by immunoSEQ multiplex PCR, yet TCRdb's version contains in-frame clones alone and is incomplete. Here the sample spans approximately 150,000 clones, about 70% being singletons. Sequenced input: PBMCs. The sequence was obtained from a man aged 25 to 40 in good health and CMV-seropositive.

The CDR3 DNA is TGTGCCATCAGTGAAGCATATGGCTACACCTTC. It is translated as CAISEAYGYTF. The rearrangement joins TRBV10-3 to TRBJ1-2; D remains unclear. With 3 bases removed from V and 5 bases from J, the gap between germline ends came to 4 bases. Germline CDR1 reads ENHRY; CDR2 reads SYGVKD. The CDR3 has 11 residues.